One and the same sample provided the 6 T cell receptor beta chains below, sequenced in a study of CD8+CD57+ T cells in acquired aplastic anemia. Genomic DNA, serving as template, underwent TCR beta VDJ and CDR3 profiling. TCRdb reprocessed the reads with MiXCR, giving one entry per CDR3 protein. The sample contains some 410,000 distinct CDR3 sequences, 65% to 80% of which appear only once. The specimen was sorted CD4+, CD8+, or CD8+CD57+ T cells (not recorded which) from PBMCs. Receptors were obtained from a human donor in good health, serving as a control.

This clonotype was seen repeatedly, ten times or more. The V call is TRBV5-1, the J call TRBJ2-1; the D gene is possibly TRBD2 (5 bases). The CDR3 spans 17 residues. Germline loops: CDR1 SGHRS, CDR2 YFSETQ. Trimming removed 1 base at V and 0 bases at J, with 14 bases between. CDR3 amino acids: CASSLFGFRGSYNEQFF. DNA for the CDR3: TGCGCCAGCAGCTTGTTTGGCTTTCGGGGCTCCTACAATGAGCAGTTCTTC.

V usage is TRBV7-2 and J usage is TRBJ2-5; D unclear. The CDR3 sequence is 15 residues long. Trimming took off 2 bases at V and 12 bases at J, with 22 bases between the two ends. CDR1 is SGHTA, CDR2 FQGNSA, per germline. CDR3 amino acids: CASSLLGRRLQTEYF. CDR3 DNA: TGTGCCAGCAGCTTATTAGGACGACGGTTGCAGACTGAGTACTTC.

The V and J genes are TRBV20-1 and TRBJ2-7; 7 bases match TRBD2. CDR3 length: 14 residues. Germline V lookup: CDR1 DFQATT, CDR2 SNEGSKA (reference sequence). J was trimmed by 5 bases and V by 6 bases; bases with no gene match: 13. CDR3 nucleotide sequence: TGCAGTGCCGAGAGGCGGGAGACTGGAGACGAGCAGTACTTC. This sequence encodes CSAERRETGDEQYF.

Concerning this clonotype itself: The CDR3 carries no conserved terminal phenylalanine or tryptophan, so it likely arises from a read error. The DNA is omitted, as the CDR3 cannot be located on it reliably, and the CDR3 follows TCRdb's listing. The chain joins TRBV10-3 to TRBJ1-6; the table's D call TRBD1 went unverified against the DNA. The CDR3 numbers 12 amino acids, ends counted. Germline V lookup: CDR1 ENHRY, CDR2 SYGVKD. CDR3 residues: CAISDCYRHHHY.

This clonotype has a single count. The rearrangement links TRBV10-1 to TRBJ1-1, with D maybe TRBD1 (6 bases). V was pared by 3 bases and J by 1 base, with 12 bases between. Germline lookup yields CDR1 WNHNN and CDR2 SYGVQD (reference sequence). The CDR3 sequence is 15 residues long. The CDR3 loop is CASSDSGTPNTEAFF. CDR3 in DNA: TGCGCCAGCAGTGATAGTGGGACACCGAACACTGAAGCTTTCTTT.

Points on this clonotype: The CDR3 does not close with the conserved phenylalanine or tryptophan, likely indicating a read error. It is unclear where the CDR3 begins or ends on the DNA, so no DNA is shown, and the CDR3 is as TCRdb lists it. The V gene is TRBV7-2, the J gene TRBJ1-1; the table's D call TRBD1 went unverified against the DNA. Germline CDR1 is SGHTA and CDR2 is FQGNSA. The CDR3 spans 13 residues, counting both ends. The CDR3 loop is CASSLAATTERKS.